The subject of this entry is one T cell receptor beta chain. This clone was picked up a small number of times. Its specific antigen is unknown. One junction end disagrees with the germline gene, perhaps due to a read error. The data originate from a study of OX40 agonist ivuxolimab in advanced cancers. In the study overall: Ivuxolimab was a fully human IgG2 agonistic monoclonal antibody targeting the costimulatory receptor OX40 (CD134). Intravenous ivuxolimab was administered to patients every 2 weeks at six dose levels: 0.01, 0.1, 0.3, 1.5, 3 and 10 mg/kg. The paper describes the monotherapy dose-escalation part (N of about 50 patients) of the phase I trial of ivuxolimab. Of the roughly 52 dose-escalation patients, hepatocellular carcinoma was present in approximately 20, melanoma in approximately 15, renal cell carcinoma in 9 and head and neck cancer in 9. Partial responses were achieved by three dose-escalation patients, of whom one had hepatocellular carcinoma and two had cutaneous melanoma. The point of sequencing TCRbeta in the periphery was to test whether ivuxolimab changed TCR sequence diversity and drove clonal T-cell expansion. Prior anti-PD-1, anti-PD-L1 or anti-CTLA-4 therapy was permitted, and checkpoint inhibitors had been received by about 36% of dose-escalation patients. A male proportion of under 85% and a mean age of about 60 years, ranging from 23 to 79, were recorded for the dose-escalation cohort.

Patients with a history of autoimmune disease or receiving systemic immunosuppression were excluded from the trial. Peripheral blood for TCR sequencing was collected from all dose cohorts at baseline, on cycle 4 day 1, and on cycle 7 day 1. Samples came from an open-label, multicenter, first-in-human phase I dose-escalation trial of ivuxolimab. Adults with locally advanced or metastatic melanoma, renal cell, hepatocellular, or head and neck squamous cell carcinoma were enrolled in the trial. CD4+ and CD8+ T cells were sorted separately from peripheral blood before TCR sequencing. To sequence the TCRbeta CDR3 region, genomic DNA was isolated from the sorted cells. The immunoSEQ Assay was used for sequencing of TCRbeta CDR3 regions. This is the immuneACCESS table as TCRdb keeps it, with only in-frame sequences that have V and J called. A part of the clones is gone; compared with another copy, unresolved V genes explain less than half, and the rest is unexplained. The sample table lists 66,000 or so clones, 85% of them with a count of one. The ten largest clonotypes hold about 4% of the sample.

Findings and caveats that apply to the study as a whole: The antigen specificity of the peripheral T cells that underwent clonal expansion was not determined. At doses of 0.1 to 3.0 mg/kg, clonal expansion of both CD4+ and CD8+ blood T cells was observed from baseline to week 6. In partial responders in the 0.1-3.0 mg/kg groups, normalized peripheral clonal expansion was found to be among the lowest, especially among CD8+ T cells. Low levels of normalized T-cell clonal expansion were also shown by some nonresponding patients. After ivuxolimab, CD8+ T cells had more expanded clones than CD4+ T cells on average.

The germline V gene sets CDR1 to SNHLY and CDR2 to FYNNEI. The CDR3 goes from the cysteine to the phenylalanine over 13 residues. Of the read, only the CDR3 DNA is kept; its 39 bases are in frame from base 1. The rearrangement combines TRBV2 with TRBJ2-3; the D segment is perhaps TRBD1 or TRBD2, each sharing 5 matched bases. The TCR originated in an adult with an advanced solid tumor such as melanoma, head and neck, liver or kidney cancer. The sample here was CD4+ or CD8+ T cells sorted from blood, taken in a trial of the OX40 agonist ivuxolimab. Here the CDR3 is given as CVSWAGTTDTQYF. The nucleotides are TGTGTCAGCTGGGCAGGGACCACAGATACGCAGTATTTT.